The clone carrying this T cell receptor (beta chain) was picked up one time. This specimen comes from a study of chemoradiotherapy in HPV16-positive cancers. Turning to the study itself: Functional T-cell assays on a couple of HPV16-positive patients' cells defined candidate HPV-specific clones and common TCR motifs.

This CDR3 region has 12 residues. Sequencing was performed with immunoSEQ multiplex PCR; in TCRdb, only in-frame clones are kept and a portion is missing. The data hold roughly 34,000 clones, with about four fifths observed a single time. The rearrangement links TRBV12-1 to TRBJ1-2. TRBV12-1 is tagged as a pseudogene. The receptor was derived from a human donor with HPV-associated anogenital cancer. The sample in question was blood, obtained from a patient who underwent chemoradiotherapy. Here the CDR3 DNA reads TGTGCCAGCAGCTCCGATGGTAATAGCTACACCTTC. It codes for CASSSDGNSYTF.